The clone carrying this TCR beta chain has a single count. Its cognate antigen is unknown. Germline V CDR1 and CDR2: MNHEY, SVGAGI. V lost 4 bases and J 3 bases, leaving 10 bases between the germline ends. The CDR3 covers 14 residues. Here immunoSEQ multiplex PCR was the method, and the copy in TCRdb shows in-frame clones only, minus some. Of about 960,000 clones in the sample, 70% to 85% are singletons; the top ten hold around 1.4%. The sample is drawn from a study of shared clonotypes between healthy human individuals. There were no recent acute infections or vaccinations among the donors, who were healthy HIV-negative adults. Broader study findings: It was the few donors that limited the genetic and exposure-history diversity represented.

This clonotype was obtained from a man aged 18 to 29 in good health. Sequenced material: memory CD4+ T cells sorted from blood. Specified subset: CD45RA-negative fraction. The chain employs TRBV6-5 and TRBJ2-4; no reliable D call. The CDR3 coding sequence is TGTGCCAGCAGTTCGAATTCTGGCAAAAACATTCAGTACTTC. Protein product: CASSSNSGKNIQYF.